This T cell receptor (beta chain) was found in a study of blood T cell repertoires in COVID-19. The wider study: Collection of acute and convalescent COVID-19 samples took place in the United States, Italy and Spain.

Participants were aged roughly 18 to 90 years, lived in 20 to 25 US areas, and enrolled virtually. J was trimmed by 0 bases and V by 5 bases; bases with no gene match: 3. CDR1 is MDHEN, CDR2 SYDVKM, per germline. CDR3 length: 15 residues. The protocol was immunoSEQ multiplex PCR, while the TCRdb copy is restricted to in-frame clones and leaves out a portion. The table includes about 190,000 clones, 84% detected once. The origin of this receptor is a woman aged 25 to 39 who had recovered from COVID-19. The chain combines TRBV28 with TRBJ2-2; TRBD1 matches at 7 bases. Specimen: PBMCs or T cells enriched from blood (not recorded which). In DNA form, the CDR3 reads TGTGCCAGCAGTCCAGGGACAGCGAACACCGGGGAGCTGTTTTTT. Translated: CASSPGTANTGELFF. Together with reference TRBV28 and TRBJ2-2, the CDR3 gives the full variable domain: DVKVTQSSRYLVKRTGEKVFLECVQDMDHENMFWYRQDPGLGLRLIYFSYDVKMKEKGDIPEGYSVSREKKERFSLILESASTNQTSMYLCASSPGTANTGELFFGEGSRLTVL.